A selection of T cell receptor beta chains follows, all from one sample in a study of T cell responses to AZD1222 COVID-19 vaccine. Only in-frame clones appear in the TCRdb table, and some are missing; sequencing was by immunoSEQ multiplex PCR. The sample holds 75,000 to 90,000 clones, about 83% seen once. Sequencing used peripheral blood, obtained on day 0 of AZD1222 vaccination. The receptor set was obtained from an adult in good health. The CDR3 runs from the conserved cysteine through the conserved F or W. D genes are given only for firm matches. Only some rows state a clone size, as once, few, many or a class for expanded clones.

v_call	d_call	j_call	clone_size	cdr3_aa	cdr3_nt
TRBV10-3	NA	TRBJ2-7	NA	CAISGSYEQYF	TGTGCCATCAGTGGTAGCTACGAGCAGTACTTC
TRBV14	TRBD2	TRBJ2-7	NA	CASSQLGLAGGEQYF	TGTGCCAGCAGCCAGCTCGGACTAGCGGGAGGCGAGCAGTACTTC
TRBV10-3	TRBD2	TRBJ2-2	NA	CAISEILAGRNTGELFF	TGTGCCATCAGTGAGATCCTAGCGGGAAGGAACACCGGGGAGCTGTTTTTT
TRBV11-2	NA	TRBJ1-5	NA	CASSLDGSHGNQPQHF	TGTGCCAGCAGCTTAGACGGGAGTCATGGCAATCAGCCCCAGCATTTT
TRBV15	NA	TRBJ1-1	NA	CATSRGGFEGIEAFF	TGTGCCACCAGCAGAGGAGGGTTCGAAGGCATAGAAGCTTTCTTT
TRBV5-5	NA	TRBJ1-5	NA	CASSLGDRVVNQPQHF	TGTGCCAGCAGCTTGGGAGATCGGGTTGTTAATCAGCCCCAGCATTTT
TRBV19	TRBD1	TRBJ2-5	NA	CASSFQGALETQYF	TGTGCCAGTAGTTTTCAGGGGGCGTTGGAGACCCAGTACTTC
TRBV5-1	NA	TRBJ2-3	NA	CASSYMDAEIDTQYF	TGCGCCAGCAGTTACATGGACGCAGAGATAGATACGCAGTATTTT
TRBV5-4	NA	TRBJ2-1	NA	CASSLVGDNEQFF	TGTGCCAGCAGCTTGGTTGGGGACAATGAGCAGTTCTTC
TRBV6-1	TRBD2	TRBJ2-7	NA	CASSSPGLASYEQYF	TGTGCCAGCAGTTCTCCGGGACTAGCTAGCTACGAGCAGTACTTC
TRBV27	TRBD1	TRBJ1-6	few	CATRRTGDSPLHF	TGTGCCACCCGCCGGACAGGGGACTCACCCCTCCACTTT
TRBV25-1	TRBD1	TRBJ1-2	NA	CASSEYPADRGGGYTF	TGTGCCAGCAGTGAATATCCCGCTGACAGGGGAGGTGGCTACACCTTC
TRBV12-3/TRBV12-4	NA	TRBJ1-2	NA	CATSTDGYGYTF	TGTGCCACCTCAACGGACGGATATGGCTACACCTTC
TRBV18	TRBD1	TRBJ1-3	NA	CASSPPNRGILSGNTIYF	TGTGCCAGCTCACCACCGAACAGGGGGATCCTCTCTGGAAACACCATATATTTT
TRBV4-1	TRBD2	TRBJ2-2	NA	CASSHPGGPNTGELFF	TGCGCCAGCAGCCACCCGGGAGGGCCTAACACCGGGGAGCTGTTTTTT
TRBV15	NA	TRBJ2-1	NA	CATSEDSYNEQFF	TGTGCCACCAGCGAAGACAGCTACAATGAGCAGTTCTTC
TRBV15	NA	TRBJ2-6	NA	CATSSGGTGANVLTF	TGTGCCACCAGCAGTGGGGGGACTGGGGCCAACGTCCTGACTTTC
TRBV10-3	NA	TRBJ2-6	once	CAISESTRRSSGANVLTF	TGTGCCATCAGTGAGTCGACTCGGAGAAGCTCTGGGGCCAACGTCCTGACTTTC
TRBV29-1	NA	TRBJ1-1	NA	CSVVGGATEAFF	TGCAGCGTTGTGGGGGGCGCTACTGAAGCTTTCTTT
TRBV5-6	TRBD2	TRBJ2-7	few	CASISGGSREQYF	TGTGCCAGCATCTCCGGGGGGTCTCGAGAGCAGTACTTC
TRBV4-2	TRBD2	TRBJ2-5	NA	CASSQASGGFQETQYF	TGTGCCAGCAGCCAAGCAAGCGGGGGGTTCCAAGAGACCCAGTACTTC
TRBV6-5	NA	TRBJ2-2	NA	CASSWTDHSGELFF	TGTGCCAGCAGTTGGACAGATCACTCCGGGGAGCTGTTTTTT
TRBV9	TRBD1	TRBJ2-2	NA	CASSVRGRNTGELFF	TGTGCCAGCAGCGTGAGGGGGCGGAACACCGGGGAGCTGTTTTTT
TRBV24-1	TRBD1	TRBJ2-3	NA	CATSDPTGGFDTQYF	TGTGCCACCAGTGACCCGACAGGGGGCTTCGATACGCAGTATTTT
TRBV5-8	TRBD2	TRBJ2-1	NA	CASSLAAGTSVNEQFF	TGTGCCAGCAGCTTGGCAGCCGGGACTAGCGTCAATGAGCAGTTCTTC
TRBV27	NA	TRBJ2-5	NA	CASSSDRFRETQYF	TGTGCCAGCAGCTCCGACCGCTTTCGGGAGACCCAGTACTTC
TRBV29-1	NA	TRBJ1-4	NA	CSVSRGWNEKLFF	TGCAGCGTTAGTCGGGGGTGGAATGAAAAACTGTTTTTT
TRBV4-3	NA	TRBJ2-7	NA	CASSQNRVREQYF	TGCGCCAGCAGCCAGAACAGGGTTCGCGAGCAGTACTTC
TRBV9	NA	TRBJ2-7	NA	CASSVSLGNSYEQYF	TGTGCCAGCAGCGTCTCTTTGGGAAACTCCTACGAGCAGTACTTC
TRBV12-3/TRBV12-4	NA	TRBJ1-1	NA	CASRVRAEAFF	TGTGCCAGCAGAGTCCGGGCTGAAGCTTTCTTT
TRBV28	TRBD1	TRBJ2-7	NA	CASSIGTGNYEQYF	TGTGCCAGCAGTATAGGGACAGGGAACTACGAGCAGTACTTC
TRBV27	TRBD2	TRBJ2-1	NA	CASSLGLAGGYNEQFF	TGTGCCAGCAGTCTGGGACTAGCGGGGGGATACAATGAGCAGTTCTTC